The 25 T cell receptor beta chains below were found in one sample sequenced in a study of blood T cell repertoires in COVID-19 (TCRdb year 2020). Library preparation employed the immunoSEQ multiplex PCR assay. TCRdb carries this immuneACCESS record with in-frame sequences only. Its versions omit some clonotypes, under half of them owing to an unresolved V gene in the studies checked, with the rest unexplained. The sample table lists some 350,000 clones, 87% of them with a count of one. The ten largest clones represent around 6% of the sample. Sequenced material: peripheral blood. The receptors come from a woman aged 50 to 60 with COVID-19, enrolled during active disease.

The chain uses TRBV6-5 and TRBJ1-2, with 10 bases identical to TRBD1. Germline values: CDR1 MNHEY, CDR2 SVGAGI. The CDR3 loop spans 14 amino acids. V shed 6 bases, J shed 6 bases, and the junction held 7 bases outside the gene matches. CDR3 sequence reads: CASRGQGTIHGYTF. The CDR3 bases are TGTGCCAGCAGGGGACAGGGGACGATCCATGGCTACACCTTC.

The chain joins TRBV18 to TRBJ1-1; 7 bases map to TRBD1. V dropped 4 bases and J dropped 4; count of bases not matched to a gene: 6. Germline V gives CDR1 KGHSH, CDR2 LQKENI. The CDR3 consists of 14 residues. For the CDR3, the DNA is TGTGCCAGCTCACGACAGGGCCAAAGCACTGAAGCTTTCTTT. Its translation: CASSRQGQSTEAFF.

The chain carries TRBV5-4 and TRBJ2-7, with 7 bases that match TRBD2. The CDR3 is made up of 16 amino acids. V lost 3 bases, J lost 0 bases, and 9 bases stayed unmatched. The germline CDR1 and CDR2 sequences are SGHNT and YYREEE (reference sequence). As DNA, the CDR3 is TGTGCCAGCAGCTCCCTTGGGGGAGGGAGCTCCTACGAGCAGTACTTC. Translation gives CASSSLGGGSSYEQYF.

The V and J genes are TRBV27 and TRBJ1-2; TRBD1 aligns across 7 bases. Germline V gene data show CDR1 as MNHEY and CDR2 as SMNVEV (reference sequence). V dropped 6 bases and J dropped 4; count of bases not matched to a gene: 17. The CDR3 is 17 residues long. The CDR3 DNA sequence: TGTGCCAGCAGCATCTCGACCGGGACAGCCCTTTCCTATGGCTACACCTTC. It yields the protein CASSISTGTALSYGYTF.

The gene calls are TRBV11-2 and TRBJ2-3; weak D call: TRBD2 (7 bases). V was shortened by 5 bases and J by 4 bases, with 13 bases between the two germline ends. Per the germline V gene, CDR1 is SGHAT and CDR2 is FQNNGV. This CDR3 comprises 14 residues. The CDR3 loop is CASSQAGAADTQYF. CDR3 coding DNA: TGTGCCAGCAGCCAGGCGGGGGCCGCAGATACGCAGTATTTT.

CDR3 in amino acids: CASSLAKLAGYNEQFF. The CDR3 bases are TGTGCCAGCAGCTTGGCCAAACTAGCGGGATACAATGAGCAGTTCTTC. The chain joins TRBV5-4 to TRBJ2-1, with 10 bases identical to TRBD2. The germline CDR1 and CDR2 sequences are SGHNT and YYREEE (reference sequence). After removal of 0 bases from V and 4 bases from J, the junction contained 4 bases not matched to a gene. The CDR3 is 16 amino acids.

The chain couples TRBV10-1 to TRBJ1-4; D call uncertain. The V gene lost 6 bases and the J gene lost 8 bases, with 13 bases spanning the gap. Germline V gene lookup returns CDR1 WNHNN and CDR2 SYGVQD (reference sequence). CDR3 length: 13 amino acids. The CDR3, as DNA: TGCGCCAGCAGGAGACAATTTGGCGAAAAACTGTTTTTT. It translates to CASRRQFGEKLFF.

The CDR3 DNA reads as TGTGCCAGCAGCAAGGGACAGGGGGCTTACGAGCAGTACTTC. Its protein is CASSKGQGAYEQYF. The J gene is TRBJ2-7, the V gene TRBV6-6; 12 nucleotides agree with TRBD1. The V gene end was trimmed by 6 bases and the J gene end by 4 bases; junction bases not matched to a gene: 4. The germline gives CDR1 MNHNY, CDR2 SVGAGI (reference sequence). The CDR3 length is 14 residues.

The chain recombines TRBV25-1 with TRBJ1-2; 8 bases match TRBD1. This CDR3 region has 13 residues. CDR1 MGHDK and CDR2 SYGVNS come from the germline V gene. V shed 7 bases and J 6 bases; nucleotides not matched to a gene: 7. CDR3 sequence (DNA): TGTGCCAGCATGGACAGGGTCTTGCATGGCTACACCTTC. Amino acid sequence: CASMDRVLHGYTF.

This chain connects TRBV18 to TRBJ2-3, with 10 bases matching TRBD1. In germline, CDR1 is KGHSH, CDR2 LQKENI. The CDR3 has 16 amino acids. Unmatched junction bases numbered 3, after V lost 0 bases and J lost 3 bases. CDR3: CASSPPDRGRTDTQYF. Written as DNA, the CDR3 is TGTGCCAGCTCACCACCAGACAGGGGGCGAACAGATACGCAGTATTTT.

The chain couples TRBV27 to TRBJ2-7, with 12 bases identical to TRBD2. V lost 5 bases and J lost 2; bases outside the gene matches: 4. CDR3 length: 15 residues. In germline, CDR1 is MNHEY, CDR2 SMNVEV (reference sequence). The CDR3 sequence: CASSTGLAGTYEQYF. CDR3 nucleotide sequence: TGTGCCAGCAGTACAGGACTAGCGGGGACCTACGAGCAGTACTTC.

This clone is a singleton in its sample. The V call is TRBV2, the J call TRBJ2-5; possible D gene TRBD2, 6 bases. Trimming removed 5 bases from V and 2 bases from J, with 9 bases in between. CDR3 size: 13 residues. Per germline, CDR1 SNHLY and CDR2 FYNNEI. CDR3: CASSLSGQETQYF. In DNA form, the CDR3 reads TGTGCCAGCAGTTTAAGCGGGCAAGAGACCCAGTACTTC.

The sample holds one count of this clone. The rearrangement links TRBV18 to TRBJ1-4; TRBD1 matches at 7 bases. The CDR3 is 16 residues long. CDR1 and CDR2 (germline): KGHSH, LQKENI. V lost 5 bases to trimming and J lost 5 bases; unmatched junction nucleotides: 11. The CDR3 DNA is TGTGCCAGCTCATCAGCACGACAGGGATGGAATGAAAAACTGTTTTTT. It specifies CASSSARQGWNEKLFF.

The J gene is TRBJ2-7, the V gene TRBV6-5, with TRBD1 identical over 7 bases. The J segment lost 6 bases and the V segment lost 4 bases, leaving 12 bases of the junction unmatched. The length of the CDR3 is 15 residues. Germline V CDR1 and CDR2: MNHEY, SVGAGI. The CDR3 here is CASSSDAAGTAEQYF. In DNA form, the CDR3 reads TGTGCCAGCAGTTCCGATGCAGCCGGGACAGCCGAGCAGTACTTC.

V is TRBV3-1 (or the pseudogene TRBV3-2) and J is TRBJ1-6; 9 bases fit TRBD1. The CDR3 is made up of 19 amino acids. Germline CDR1 and CDR2: LGHDT and YNNKEL (reference sequence). The junction had 9 bases not matched to a gene; V was cut back by 0 bases and J by 3 bases. The CDR3 here is CASSQDFPGQGNYNSPLHF. The CDR3 DNA follows: TGTGCCAGCAGCCAAGATTTCCCAGGACAGGGGAACTATAATTCACCCCTCCACTTT.

The V gene is TRBV10-2, the J gene TRBJ1-1; D might be TRBD1 (5 bases). This CDR3 is built from 11 residues. V lost 7 bases to trimming and J lost 5 bases, with 8 bases between them. From germline, CDR1 is WSHSY and CDR2 SAAADI. The CDR3 DNA reads TGCGCCAGCACCCGACAGACTGAAGCTTTCTTT. As protein: CASTRQTEAFF.

CDR3 DNA sequence: TGTGCCAGCAGCTTTGCGGGGGACACTGAAGCTTTCTTT. It codes for CASSFAGDTEAFF. The V and J genes are TRBV11-2 and TRBJ1-1; D is perhaps TRBD1 (5 bases). The germline CDR1 and CDR2 sequences are SGHAT and FQNNGV. The CDR3 has 13 amino acids. Deletions cut 3 bases from V and 3 bases from J, with 8 bases between.

This clone appeared a single time. V is TRBV25-1 and J is TRBJ2-3; 14 bases map to TRBD2. The CDR3 spans 16 residues. Germline assignment: CDR1 MGHDK and CDR2 SYGVNS. The trim removed 8 bases at V and 2 bases at J, leaving 6 bases unmatched. CDR3 sequence reads: CASGRLAGGFTDTQYF. Written as DNA, the CDR3 is TGTGCCAGCGGAAGACTAGCGGGAGGGTTCACAGATACGCAGTATTTT. The full variable domain, completed using reference TRBV25-1 and TRBJ2-3, is EADIYQTPRYLVIGTGKKITLECSQTMGHDKMYWYQQDPGMELHLIHYSYGVNSTEKGDLSSESTVSRIRTEHFPLTLESARPSHTSQYLCASGRLAGGFTDTQYFGPGTRLTVL.

The V and J genes are TRBV30 and TRBJ2-1; 11 nucleotides align to TRBD2. Germline V gene lookup returns CDR1 GTSNPN and CDR2 SVGIG (reference sequence). V trimming: 1 base; J trimming: 10 bases; junction bases outside the gene matches: 9. The CDR3 has 15 residues. CDR3 sequence (DNA): TGTGCCTGGAGTGGGGTTAGCGGGAGGGCTGGGGAGCAGTTCTTC. Translated: CAWSGVSGRAGEQFF.

This chain links TRBV3-1 (or the pseudogene TRBV3-2) with TRBJ1-1; D not certain. Trimming shortened V by 0 bases and J by 5 bases, and 7 bases separated the two germline ends. The germline V gene encodes CDR1 LGHDT and CDR2 YNNKEL (reference sequence). The CDR3 is made up of 13 amino acids. The DNA for the CDR3 is TGTGCCAGCAGCCAAGAAGGAGGGACTGAAGCTTTCTTT. Translated, it gives CASSQEGGTEAFF.

The chain is built from TRBV5-1 and TRBJ2-2, with D maybe TRBD2 (6 bases). Between the trimmed V and J ends, which lost 2 bases and 0 bases, there was a span of 11 bases. The germline gives CDR1 SGHRS, CDR2 YFSETQ. CDR3 length: 16 residues. CDR3 amino acids: CASSFSGVANTGELFF. The CDR3 DNA sequence: TGCGCCAGCAGCTTTTCGGGAGTAGCGAACACCGGGGAGCTGTTTTTT.

V gene TRBV12-3 or TRBV12-4 combines with J gene TRBJ1-4; unclear D gene. The CDR3 is 11 residues long. Trimming shortened V by 3 bases and J by 7 bases, and 3 bases separated the two germline ends. The CDR3, as DNA: TGTGCCAGCAGTTTTAGTGAAAAACTGTTTTTT. Its translation: CASSFSEKLFF.

This chain joins TRBV11-3 and TRBJ1-6, with 7 bases that match TRBD1. CDR3 size: 14 residues. Germline V gives CDR1 SGHNT, CDR2 YENEEA. V was clipped by 3 bases and J by 12 bases; unmatched bases: 8. The CDR3 coding sequence is TGTGCCAGCAGCTTGGGACAGCTTCTTGTACCCCTCCACTTT. It is translated as CASSLGQLLVPLHF.

The J gene is TRBJ2-7, the V gene TRBV5-8, with 10 bases that match TRBD2. Trimming at V came to 2 bases and at J to 1 base, leaving 6 bases not matched to a gene. The CDR3 is made up of 16 amino acids. Germline lookup yields CDR1 SGHTS and CDR2 YDEGEE. The CDR3 spells CASSLEGLAASYEQYF. The CDR3, as DNA: TGTGCCAGCAGCTTAGAAGGACTAGCGGCTTCCTACGAGCAGTACTTC.

The chain employs TRBV3-1 (or the pseudogene TRBV3-2) and TRBJ2-7; 8 nucleotides agree with TRBD2. Germline CDR1 and CDR2: LGHDT and YNNKEL (reference sequence). Trimming cost V 0 bases and J 2 bases; bases outside gene matches: 3. The CDR3 loop spans 15 amino acids. The CDR3 DNA reads TGTGCCAGCAGCCAAGAACACGGGAGGGCCTACGAGCAGTACTTC. Its protein product is CASSQEHGRAYEQYF.